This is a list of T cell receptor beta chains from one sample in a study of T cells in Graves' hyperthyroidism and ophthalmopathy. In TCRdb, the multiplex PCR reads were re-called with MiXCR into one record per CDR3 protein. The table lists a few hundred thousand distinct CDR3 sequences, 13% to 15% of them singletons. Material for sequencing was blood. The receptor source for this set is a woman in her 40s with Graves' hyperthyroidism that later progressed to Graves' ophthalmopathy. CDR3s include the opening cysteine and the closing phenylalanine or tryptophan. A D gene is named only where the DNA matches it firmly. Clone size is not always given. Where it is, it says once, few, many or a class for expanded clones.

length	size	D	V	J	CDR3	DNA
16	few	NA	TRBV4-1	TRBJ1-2	CASSQVLRGERTGYTF	TGCGCCAGCAGCCAAGTCTTGAGAGGGGAAAGGACAGGCTACACCTTC
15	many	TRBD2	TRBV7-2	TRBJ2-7	CASSRGLAGVYEQYF	TGTGCCAGCAGCCGGGGACTAGCGGGAGTCTACGAGCAGTACTTC
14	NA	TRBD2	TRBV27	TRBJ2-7	CASSLSGRFGEQYF	TGTGCCAGCAGTCTCAGCGGGAGATTTGGCGAGCAGTACTTC
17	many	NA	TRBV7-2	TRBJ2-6	CASSFDDVPSGANVLTF	TGTGCCAGCAGCTTCGACGACGTTCCCTCTGGGGCCAACGTCCTGACTTTC
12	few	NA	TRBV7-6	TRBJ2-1	CASSPLTAEQFF	TGTGCCAGCAGCCCATTGACAGCTGAGCAGTTCTTC
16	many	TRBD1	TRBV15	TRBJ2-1	CATSRGRDSGLNEQFF	TGTGCCACCAGCAGAGGTCGGGACAGTGGATTGAATGAGCAGTTCTTC
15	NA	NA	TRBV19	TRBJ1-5	CARTPEGRLFQPQHF	TGTGCCAGAACCCCGGAGGGCAGGTTGTTTCAGCCCCAGCATTTT
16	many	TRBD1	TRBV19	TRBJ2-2	CASSISGTGNTGELFF	TGTGCCAGTAGTATATCTGGGACAGGTAACACCGGGGAGCTGTTTTTT
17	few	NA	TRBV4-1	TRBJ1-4	CASSQETPRHRDEKLFF	TGCGCCAGCAGCCAAGAAACCCCAAGGCATCGGGATGAAAAACTGTTTTTT
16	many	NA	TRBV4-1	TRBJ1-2	CASSQRGTNLPHGYTF	TGCGCCAGCAGCCAAAGAGGGACAAACCTTCCCCATGGCTACACCTTC
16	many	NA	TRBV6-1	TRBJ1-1	CASSCAGNKVNTEAFF	TGTGCCAGCAGTTGCGCAGGGAATAAGGTGAACACTGAAGCTTTCTTT
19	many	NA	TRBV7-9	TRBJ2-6	CASSPLSRRHYSGANVLTF	TGTGCCAGCAGCCCCCTGTCCAGGCGTCACTACTCTGGGGCCAACGTCCTGACTTTC
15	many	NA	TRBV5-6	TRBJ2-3	CASSLRRTSTDTQYF	TGTGCCAGCAGCTTGAGGCGGACGAGCACAGATACGCAGTATTTT
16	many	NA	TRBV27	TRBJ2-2	CASSLLVESASGELFF	TGTGCCAGCAGTTTATTGGTAGAGAGTGCGTCCGGGGAGCTGTTTTTT
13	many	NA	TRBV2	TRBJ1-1	CASSVGSSTEAFF	TGTGCCAGCAGCGTGGGGTCGAGCACTGAAGCTTTCTTT
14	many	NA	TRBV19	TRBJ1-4	CASSSSPIGEKLFF	TGTGCCAGTAGTTCGTCCCCCATTGGTGAAAAACTGTTTTTT